The rows below give T cell receptor beta chains drawn from one sample of a study of cytomegalovirus exposure and HLA in healthy donors. Using immunoSEQ multiplex PCR, the repertoire was profiled, and TCRdb retains in-frame clones only, with some absent. Here the sample spans approximately 280,000 clones, roughly 88% being singletons. Input material: PBMCs. Receptor source: a woman aged 18-30 years in good health and CMV-seronegative. Both conserved end residues are part of each CDR3. The D gene is left open where the match is weak. Clone size is shown for a subset of rows, as once, few, many or a class of expanded clone.

J gene	D gene	V gene	clone size	CDR3 protein	CDR3 DNA
TRBJ2-5	TRBD2	TRBV6-5	once	CASSTPGLAGTQYF	TGTGCCAGCAGTACACCGGGACTAGCGGGAACCCAGTACTTC
TRBJ2-7	NA	TRBV4-1	NA	CASSQVLVANPSYEQYF	TGCGCCAGCAGCCAAGTTCTAGTGGCAAACCCCTCCTACGAGCAGTACTTC
TRBJ2-3	NA	TRBV18	NA	CASSPGGAGQPQYF	TGTGCCAGCTCACCAGGGGGGGCAGGTCAGCCCCAGTATTTT
TRBJ1-2	TRBD1	TRBV6-5	few	CASRATGVSNYGYTF	TGTGCCAGCAGAGCAACAGGGGTTTCTAACTATGGCTACACCTTC
TRBJ2-7	TRBD1	TRBV11-2	NA	CASRPVTGALYEQYF	TGTGCCAGCAGACCAGTGACAGGGGCCCTGTACGAGCAGTACTTC
TRBJ1-5	NA	TRBV5-5	NA	CASSLQGRGQPQHF	TGTGCCAGCAGCTTACAGGGTAGGGGTCAGCCCCAGCATTTT
TRBJ1-3	NA	TRBV9	few	CASSPRRENSGNTIYF	TGTGCCAGCAGCCCGCGCAGGGAAAACTCTGGAAACACCATATATTTT
TRBJ2-5	NA	TRBV15	few	CATSTRGDGQETQYF	TGTGCCACCAGCACACGCGGGGACGGACAAGAGACCCAGTACTTC
TRBJ2-3	TRBD2	TRBV28	NA	CASSTSGIGGVTQYF	TGTGCCAGCAGTACTAGCGGGATTGGGGGGGTCACGCAGTATTTT
TRBJ1-5	NA	TRBV30	NA	CAWSVPTALSQPQHF	TGTGCCTGGAGTGTACCCACCGCTTTGAGCCAGCCCCAGCATTTT
TRBJ1-1	NA	TRBV6-1	NA	CASSAETQNTEAFF	TGTGCCAGCAGTGCGGAGACCCAGAACACTGAAGCTTTCTTT
TRBJ1-5	NA	TRBV27	NA	CASSPERQAAYSNQPQHF	TGTGCCAGCAGTCCCGAACGACAGGCAGCATATAGCAATCAGCCCCAGCATTTT
TRBJ1-1	NA	TRBV5-4	NA	CASSVIQGAEAFF	TGTGCCAGCAGCGTTATTCAGGGCGCTGAAGCTTTCTTT
TRBJ2-1	NA	TRBV5-5	NA	CASGAGPYNEQFF	TGTGCCAGCGGGGCGGGACCCTACAATGAGCAGTTCTTC
TRBJ1-2	NA	TRBV7-2	NA	CASSLDVPVGGYTF	TGTGCCAGCAGCTTAGATGTCCCGGTGGGGGGGTACACCTTC
TRBJ2-7	NA	TRBV7-2	NA	CASREVVGVSYEQYF	TGTGCCAGCAGGGAAGTCGTCGGGGTCTCCTACGAGCAGTACTTC
TRBJ1-2	TRBD1	TRBV6-1	once	CASIPGQGTGYGYTF	TGTGCCAGCATCCCGGGACAGGGGACAGGCTATGGCTACACCTTC
TRBJ2-7	TRBD2	TRBV11-2	NA	CASSLVFSGSLTYEQYF	TGTGCCAGCAGCTTAGTGTTTAGCGGGAGCCTAACCTACGAGCAGTACTTC
TRBJ1-5	NA	TRBV4-1	NA	CASSPTLRFQPQHF	TGCGCCAGCAGCCCCACGTTGAGGTTTCAGCCCCAGCATTTT
TRBJ1-5	NA	TRBV9	NA	CASSVDGGRQPQHF	TGTGCCAGCAGCGTGGACGGAGGGCGCCAGCCCCAGCATTTT
TRBJ2-7	NA	TRBV29-1	NA	CSVARQVNYEQYF	TGCAGCGTCGCAAGACAGGTCAACTACGAGCAGTACTTC
TRBJ2-3	TRBD2	TRBV28	NA	CASVTSGRWTGTDTQYF	TGTGCCAGCGTCACTAGCGGGAGGTGGACTGGCACAGATACGCAGTATTTT
TRBJ1-2	TRBD1	TRBV11-2	NA	CASSLGDRYGDGYTF	TGTGCCAGCAGCTTAGGGGACAGATATGGGGATGGCTACACCTTC
TRBJ2-7	NA	TRBV7-2	NA	CASSLIGGSYEQYF	TGTGCCAGCAGCTTAATAGGGGGCTCCTACGAGCAGTACTTC
TRBJ1-1	TRBD1	TRBV6-1	once	CASSERTGRRTGEAFF	TGTGCCAGCAGTGAAAGAACGGGACGCAGGACAGGGGAAGCTTTCTTT
TRBJ1-6	NA	TRBV10-3	once	CAISDGVGHQYNSPLHF	TGTGCCATCAGTGACGGGGTGGGACACCAATATAATTCACCCCTCCACTTT
TRBJ2-1	NA	TRBV6-6	NA	CASSPLGGSYNEQFF	TGTGCCAGCAGCCCGCTCGGGGGATCCTACAATGAGCAGTTCTTC
TRBJ2-1	TRBD1	TRBV27	NA	CASSLDRDNEQFF	TGTGCCAGCAGTTTAGACAGGGACAATGAGCAGTTCTTC